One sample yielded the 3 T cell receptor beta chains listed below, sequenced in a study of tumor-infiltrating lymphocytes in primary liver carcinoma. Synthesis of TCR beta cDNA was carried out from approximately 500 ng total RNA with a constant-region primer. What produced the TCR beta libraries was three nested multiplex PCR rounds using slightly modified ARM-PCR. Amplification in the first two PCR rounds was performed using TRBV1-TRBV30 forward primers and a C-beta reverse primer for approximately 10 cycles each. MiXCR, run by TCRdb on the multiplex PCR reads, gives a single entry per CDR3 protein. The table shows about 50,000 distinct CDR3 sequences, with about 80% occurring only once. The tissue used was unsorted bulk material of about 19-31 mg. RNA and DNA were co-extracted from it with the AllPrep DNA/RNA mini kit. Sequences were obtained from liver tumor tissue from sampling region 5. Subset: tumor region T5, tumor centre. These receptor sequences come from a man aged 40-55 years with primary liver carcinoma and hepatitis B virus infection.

DNA of the CDR3: TGTGCCTGGAGTGTAGTATCTTATGCCGGGGTTAGCGGGACTGGAGAGACCCAGTACTTC. Protein sequence: CAWSVVSYAGVSGTGETQYF. The J gene is TRBJ2-5, the V gene TRBV30, with 8 bases lining up with TRBD2. This CDR3 contains 20 residues. CDR1 GTSNPN and CDR2 SVGIG come from the germline V gene (reference sequence). Trimming took 0 bases from V and 4 from J; bases not matched to a gene: 22.

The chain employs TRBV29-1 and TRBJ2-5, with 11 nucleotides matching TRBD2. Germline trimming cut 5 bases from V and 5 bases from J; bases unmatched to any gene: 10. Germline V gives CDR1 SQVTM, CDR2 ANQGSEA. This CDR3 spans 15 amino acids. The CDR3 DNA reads TGCAGCGTTTGGACTAGCGGGTGTTGGGCCGAGACCCAGTACTTC. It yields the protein CSVWTSGCWAETQYF.

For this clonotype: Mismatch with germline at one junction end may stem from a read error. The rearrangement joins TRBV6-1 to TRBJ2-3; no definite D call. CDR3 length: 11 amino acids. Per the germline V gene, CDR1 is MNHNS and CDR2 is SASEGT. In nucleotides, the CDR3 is TGTGCCATCAGTCAAACAGATACGCACTATTTT. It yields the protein CAISQTDTHYF.